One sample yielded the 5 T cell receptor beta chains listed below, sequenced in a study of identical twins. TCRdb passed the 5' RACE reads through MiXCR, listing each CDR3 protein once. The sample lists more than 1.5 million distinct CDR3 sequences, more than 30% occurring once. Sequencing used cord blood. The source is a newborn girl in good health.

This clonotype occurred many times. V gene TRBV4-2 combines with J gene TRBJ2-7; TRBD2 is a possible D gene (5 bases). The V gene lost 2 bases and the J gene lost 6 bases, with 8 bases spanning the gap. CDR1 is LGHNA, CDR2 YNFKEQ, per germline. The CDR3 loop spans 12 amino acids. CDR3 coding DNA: TGTGCCAGCAGCCAACTAGCTAGCGAGCAGTACTTC. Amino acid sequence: CASSQLASEQYF.

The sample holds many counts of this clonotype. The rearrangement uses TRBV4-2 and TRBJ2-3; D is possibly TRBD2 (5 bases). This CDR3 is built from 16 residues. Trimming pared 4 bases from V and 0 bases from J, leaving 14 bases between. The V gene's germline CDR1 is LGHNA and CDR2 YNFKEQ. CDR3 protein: CASSPPTSGSTDTQYF. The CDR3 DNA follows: TGTGCCAGCAGCCCCCCTACTAGTGGCAGCACAGATACGCAGTATTTT.

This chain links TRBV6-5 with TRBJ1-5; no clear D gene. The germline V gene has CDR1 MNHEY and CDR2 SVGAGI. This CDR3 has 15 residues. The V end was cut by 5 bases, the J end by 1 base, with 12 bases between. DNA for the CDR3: TGTGCCAGCAGTGCCGACCCGGTGAGCAATCAGCCCCAGCATTTT. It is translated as CASSADPVSNQPQHF.

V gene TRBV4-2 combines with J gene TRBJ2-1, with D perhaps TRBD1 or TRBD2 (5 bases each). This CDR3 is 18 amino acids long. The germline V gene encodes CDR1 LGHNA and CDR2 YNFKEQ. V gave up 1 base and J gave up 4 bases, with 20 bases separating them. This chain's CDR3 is CASSQGSLGVPSYNEQFF. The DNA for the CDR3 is TGTGCCAGCAGCCAAGGGTCTCTGGGGGTCCCTTCGTACAATGAGCAGTTCTTC.

CDR3 sequence: CASCYRLSYNSPLHF. CDR3 nucleotide sequence: TGTGCCAGCTGTTACAGGCTCTCCTATAATTCACCCCTCCACTTT. This chain connects TRBV12-3 or TRBV12-4 to TRBJ1-6; weak D call: TRBD1 (5 bases). V was cut by 8 bases and J by 0 bases, with 11 bases left in between. The CDR3 totals 15 residues.